This paragraph covers one T cell receptor beta chain sequence. Its antigen is not known. The data were obtained in a study of graft-versus-host responses after intestinal transplantation. Study information: Anti-thymocyte globulin induction was given to all recipients, followed by tacrolimus and steroids for around three years.

The data were produced by immunoSEQ multiplex PCR, yet TCRdb's version contains in-frame clones alone and is incomplete. This sample has some 140,000 clones; more than 90% occur once, and the top ten carry around 0.16%. General study results and limits: Researchers found GvH clones in recipient marrow, and some showed up first in ileum or blood. Allografts carried high graft-versus-host to host-versus-graft clonal ratios in patients having graft-donor T cell macrochimerism.

The sequencing here drew on unstimulated CD4+ T cells sorted from spleen or lymph node cells, taken before intestinal transplant. This sequence originates from a human donor who received an intestinal transplant.

CDR3 sequence: CASSLAGRDYSPLHF. CDR3 nucleotides: TGTGCCAGCAGCTTGGCGGGACGGGACTATTCACCCCTCCACTTT. V and J are TRBV5-4 and TRBJ1-6; D might be TRBD1 (5 bases). The CDR3 is 15 amino acids. V lost 0 bases and J lost 8, with 12 bases in between. Germline assignment: CDR1 SGHNT and CDR2 YYREEE (reference sequence).